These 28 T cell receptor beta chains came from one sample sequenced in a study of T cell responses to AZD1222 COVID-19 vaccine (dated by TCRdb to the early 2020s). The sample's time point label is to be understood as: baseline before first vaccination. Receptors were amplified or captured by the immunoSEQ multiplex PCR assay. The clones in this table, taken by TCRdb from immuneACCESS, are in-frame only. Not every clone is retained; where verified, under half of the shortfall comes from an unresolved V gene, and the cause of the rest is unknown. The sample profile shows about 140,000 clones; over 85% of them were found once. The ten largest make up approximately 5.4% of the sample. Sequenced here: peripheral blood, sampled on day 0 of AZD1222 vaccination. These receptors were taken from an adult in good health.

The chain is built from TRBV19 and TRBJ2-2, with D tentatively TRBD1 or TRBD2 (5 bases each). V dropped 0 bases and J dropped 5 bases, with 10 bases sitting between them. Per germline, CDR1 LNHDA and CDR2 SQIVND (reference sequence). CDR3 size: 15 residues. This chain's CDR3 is CASSIDGARTGELFF. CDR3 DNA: TGTGCCAGTAGTATAGACGGGGCGAGGACCGGGGAGCTGTTTTTT.

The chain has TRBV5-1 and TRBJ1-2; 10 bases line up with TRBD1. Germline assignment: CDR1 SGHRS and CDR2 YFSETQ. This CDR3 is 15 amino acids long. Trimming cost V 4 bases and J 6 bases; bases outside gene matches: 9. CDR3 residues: CASSTNLGTGDGYTF. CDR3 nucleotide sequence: TGCGCCAGCAGCACTAACCTCGGGACAGGGGATGGCTACACCTTC.

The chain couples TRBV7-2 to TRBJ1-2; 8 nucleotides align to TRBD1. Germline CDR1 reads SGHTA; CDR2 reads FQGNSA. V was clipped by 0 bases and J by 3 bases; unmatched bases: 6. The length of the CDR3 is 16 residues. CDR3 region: CASSLAGTGPYYGYTF. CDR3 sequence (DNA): TGTGCCAGCAGCTTAGCAGGGACAGGTCCTTACTATGGCTACACCTTC. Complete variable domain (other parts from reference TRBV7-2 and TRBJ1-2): GAGVSQSPSNKVTEKGKDVELRCDPISGHTALYWYRQSLGQGLEFLIYFQGNSAPDKSGLPSDRFSAERTGGSVSTLTIQRTQQEDSAVYLCASSLAGTGPYYGYTFGSGTRLTVV.

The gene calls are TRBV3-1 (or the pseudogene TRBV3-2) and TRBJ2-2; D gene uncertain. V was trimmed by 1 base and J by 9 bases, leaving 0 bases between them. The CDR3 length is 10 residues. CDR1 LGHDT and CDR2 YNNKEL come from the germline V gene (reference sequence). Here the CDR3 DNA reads TGTGCCAGCAGCCAAGGGGAGCTGTTTTTT. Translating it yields CASSQGELFF.

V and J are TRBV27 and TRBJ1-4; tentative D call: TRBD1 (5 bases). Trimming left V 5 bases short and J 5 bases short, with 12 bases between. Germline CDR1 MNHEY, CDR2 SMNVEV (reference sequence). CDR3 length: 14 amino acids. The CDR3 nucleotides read TGTGCCAGCAGTCAAGACAGAGTCAATGAAAAACTGTTTTTT. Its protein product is CASSQDRVNEKLFF.

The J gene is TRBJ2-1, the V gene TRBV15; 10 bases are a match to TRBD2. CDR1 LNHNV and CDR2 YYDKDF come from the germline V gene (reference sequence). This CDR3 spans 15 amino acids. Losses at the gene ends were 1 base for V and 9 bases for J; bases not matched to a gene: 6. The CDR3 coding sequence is TGTGCCACCAGCAGAGGGGGGACTAGCGTCGGTGAGCAGTTCTTC. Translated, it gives CATSRGGTSVGEQFF.

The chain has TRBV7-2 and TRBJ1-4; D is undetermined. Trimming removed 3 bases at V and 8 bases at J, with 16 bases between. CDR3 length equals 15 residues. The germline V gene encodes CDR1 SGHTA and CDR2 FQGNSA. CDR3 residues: CASSLGLGVSEKLFF. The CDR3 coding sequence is TGTGCCAGCAGCTTGGGTTTGGGAGTTTCGGAAAAACTGTTTTTT.

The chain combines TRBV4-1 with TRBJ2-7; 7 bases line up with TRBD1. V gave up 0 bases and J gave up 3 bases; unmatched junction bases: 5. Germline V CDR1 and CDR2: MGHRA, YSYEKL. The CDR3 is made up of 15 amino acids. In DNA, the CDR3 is TGCGCCAGCAGCCAAGACACAGGGGCGAACTACGAGCAGTACTTC. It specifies CASSQDTGANYEQYF.

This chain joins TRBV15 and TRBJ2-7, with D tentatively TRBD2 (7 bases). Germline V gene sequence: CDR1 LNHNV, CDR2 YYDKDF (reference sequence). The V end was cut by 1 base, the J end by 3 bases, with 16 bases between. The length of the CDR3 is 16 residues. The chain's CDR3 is CATSRVPGDYLYEQYF. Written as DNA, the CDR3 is TGTGCCACCAGCAGAGTCCCAGGGGACTACCTCTACGAGCAGTACTTC.

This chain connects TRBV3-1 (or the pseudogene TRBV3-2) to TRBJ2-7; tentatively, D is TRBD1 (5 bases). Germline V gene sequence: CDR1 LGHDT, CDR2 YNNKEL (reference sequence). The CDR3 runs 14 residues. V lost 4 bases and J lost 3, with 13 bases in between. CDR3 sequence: CASSPRQRFYEQYF. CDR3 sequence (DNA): TGTGCCAGCAGCCCAAGACAGCGATTCTACGAGCAGTACTTC.

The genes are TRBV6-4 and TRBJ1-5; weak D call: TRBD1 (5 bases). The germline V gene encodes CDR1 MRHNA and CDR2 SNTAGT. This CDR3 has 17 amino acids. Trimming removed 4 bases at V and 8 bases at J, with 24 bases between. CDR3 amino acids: CASSGLRGWGQIEPQHF. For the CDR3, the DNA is TGTGCCAGCAGTGGATTGAGGGGCTGGGGCCAAATCGAGCCCCAGCATTTT.

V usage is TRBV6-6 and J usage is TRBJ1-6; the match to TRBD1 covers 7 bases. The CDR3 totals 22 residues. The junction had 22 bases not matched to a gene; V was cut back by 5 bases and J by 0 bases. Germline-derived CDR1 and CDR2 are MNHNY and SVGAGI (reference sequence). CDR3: CASSLASHYRGPESSYNSPLHF. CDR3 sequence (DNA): TGTGCCAGCAGTCTAGCCTCCCATTACAGGGGCCCCGAGAGCTCCTATAATTCACCCCTCCACTTT.

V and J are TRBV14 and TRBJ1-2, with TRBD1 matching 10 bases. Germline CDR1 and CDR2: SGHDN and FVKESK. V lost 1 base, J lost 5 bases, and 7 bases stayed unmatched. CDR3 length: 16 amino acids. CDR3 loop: CASSQVRTGGFYGYTF. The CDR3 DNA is TGTGCCAGCAGCCAAGTACGGACAGGGGGTTTTTATGGCTACACCTTC.

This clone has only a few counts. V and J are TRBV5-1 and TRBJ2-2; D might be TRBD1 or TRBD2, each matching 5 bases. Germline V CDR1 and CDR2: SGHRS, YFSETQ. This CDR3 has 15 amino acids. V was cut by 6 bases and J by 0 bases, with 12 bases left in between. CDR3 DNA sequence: TGCGCCAGCAACAGAGGGGCCACGAACACCGGGGAGCTGTTTTTT. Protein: CASNRGATNTGELFF.

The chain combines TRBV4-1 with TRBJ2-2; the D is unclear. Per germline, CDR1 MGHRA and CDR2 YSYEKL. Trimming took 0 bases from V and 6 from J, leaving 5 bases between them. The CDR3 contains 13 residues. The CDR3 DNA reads TGCGCCAGCAGCCAAGAGAGGTCCGGGGAGCTGTTTTTT. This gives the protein CASSQERSGELFF.

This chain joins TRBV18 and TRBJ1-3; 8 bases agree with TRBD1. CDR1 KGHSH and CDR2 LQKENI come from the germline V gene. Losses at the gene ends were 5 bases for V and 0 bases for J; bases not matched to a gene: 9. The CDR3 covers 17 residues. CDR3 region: CASSSTGARTSGNTIYF. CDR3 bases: TGTGCCAGCTCATCGACAGGGGCCCGCACCTCTGGAAACACCATATATTTT.

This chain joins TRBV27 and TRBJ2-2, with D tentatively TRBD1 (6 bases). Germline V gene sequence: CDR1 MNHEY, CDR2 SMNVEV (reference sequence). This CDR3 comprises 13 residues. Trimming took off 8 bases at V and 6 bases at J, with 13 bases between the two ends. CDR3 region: CASSRGTAGELFF. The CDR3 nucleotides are TGTGCCAGCTCAAGGGGGACCGCCGGGGAGCTGTTTTTT.

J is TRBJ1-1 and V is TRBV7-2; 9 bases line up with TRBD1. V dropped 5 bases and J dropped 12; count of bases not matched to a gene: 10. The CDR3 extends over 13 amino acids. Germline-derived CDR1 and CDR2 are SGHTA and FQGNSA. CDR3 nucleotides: TGTGCCAGCAGCCCCTGGCGGGACAGGGCGACTTTCTTT. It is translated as CASSPWRDRATFF.

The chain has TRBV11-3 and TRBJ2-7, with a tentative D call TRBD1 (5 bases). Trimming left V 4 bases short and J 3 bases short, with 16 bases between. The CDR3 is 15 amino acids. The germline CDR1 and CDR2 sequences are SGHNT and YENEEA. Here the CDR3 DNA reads TGTGCCAGCAGCTCCCCCCCGGCAGGGAACTACGAGCAGTACTTC. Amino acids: CASSSPPAGNYEQYF.

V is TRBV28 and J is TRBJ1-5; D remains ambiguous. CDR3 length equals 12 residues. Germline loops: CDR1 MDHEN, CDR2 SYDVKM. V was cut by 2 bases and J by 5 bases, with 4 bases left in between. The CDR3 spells CASSLTHQPQHF. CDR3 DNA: TGTGCCAGCAGTTTAACTCATCAGCCCCAGCATTTT.

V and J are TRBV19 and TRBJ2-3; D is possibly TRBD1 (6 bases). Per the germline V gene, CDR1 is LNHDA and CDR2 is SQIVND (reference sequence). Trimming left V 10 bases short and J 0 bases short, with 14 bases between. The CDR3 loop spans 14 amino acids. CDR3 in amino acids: CATRDTRSTDTQYF. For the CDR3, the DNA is TGTGCCACCCGGGACACCAGAAGCACAGATACGCAGTATTTT.

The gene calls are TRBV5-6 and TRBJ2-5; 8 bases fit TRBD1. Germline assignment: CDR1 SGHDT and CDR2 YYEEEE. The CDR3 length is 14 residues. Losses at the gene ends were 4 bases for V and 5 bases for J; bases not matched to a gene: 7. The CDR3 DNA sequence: TGTGCCAGCAGCGAAACAGGGGGGTGGGAGACCCAGTACTTC. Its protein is CASSETGGWETQYF.

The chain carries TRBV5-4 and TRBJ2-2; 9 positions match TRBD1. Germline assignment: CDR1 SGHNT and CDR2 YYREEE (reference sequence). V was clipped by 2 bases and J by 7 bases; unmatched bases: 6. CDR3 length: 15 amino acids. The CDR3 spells CASSFGTGGSGELFF. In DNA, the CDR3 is TGTGCCAGCAGCTTCGGTACAGGGGGCAGCGGGGAGCTGTTTTTT. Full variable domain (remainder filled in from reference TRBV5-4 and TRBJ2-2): ETGVTQSPTHLIKTRGQQVTLRCSSQSGHNTVSWYQQALGQGPQFIFQYYREEENGRGNFPPRFSGLQFPNYSSELNVNALELDDSALYLCASSFGTGGSGELFFGEGSRLTVL.

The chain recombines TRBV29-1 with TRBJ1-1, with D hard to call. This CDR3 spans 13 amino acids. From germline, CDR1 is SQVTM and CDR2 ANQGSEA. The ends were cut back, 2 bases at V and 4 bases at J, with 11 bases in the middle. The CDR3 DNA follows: TGCAGCGTTGAAATTGGCGCAGGCACTGAAGCTTTCTTT. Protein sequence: CSVEIGAGTEAFF.

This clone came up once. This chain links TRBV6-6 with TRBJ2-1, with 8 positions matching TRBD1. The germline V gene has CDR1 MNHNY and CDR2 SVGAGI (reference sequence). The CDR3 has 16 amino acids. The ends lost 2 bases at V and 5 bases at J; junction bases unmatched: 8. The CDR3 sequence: CASSYGAGTGNNEQFF. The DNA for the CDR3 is TGTGCCAGCAGTTACGGGGCCGGGACAGGCAACAATGAGCAGTTCTTC.

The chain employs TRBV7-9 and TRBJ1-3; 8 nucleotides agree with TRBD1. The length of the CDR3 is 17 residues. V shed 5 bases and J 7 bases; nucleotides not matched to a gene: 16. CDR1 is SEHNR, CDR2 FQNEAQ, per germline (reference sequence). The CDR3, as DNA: TGTGCCAGCAGCAGATTACGCGACAGGGGAATGGGGAACACCATATATTTT. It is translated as CASSRLRDRGMGNTIYF.

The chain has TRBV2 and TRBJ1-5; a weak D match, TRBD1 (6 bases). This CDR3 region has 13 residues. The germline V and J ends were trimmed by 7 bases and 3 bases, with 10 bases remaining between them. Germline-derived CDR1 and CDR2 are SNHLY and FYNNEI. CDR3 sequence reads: CASNRVINQPQHF. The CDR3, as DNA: TGTGCCAGCAACAGGGTTATCAATCAGCCCCAGCATTTT.

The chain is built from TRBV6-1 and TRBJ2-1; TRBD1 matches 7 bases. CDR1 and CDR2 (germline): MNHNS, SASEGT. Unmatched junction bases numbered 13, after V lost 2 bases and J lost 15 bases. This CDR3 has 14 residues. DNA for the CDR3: TGTGCCAGCAGTGAATCAGGGGGTCCTCACAGGACGTTCTTC. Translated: CASSESGGPHRTFF.